A single sample is the source of the 26 T cell receptor beta chains below, sequenced in a study of CD8 T cells in Susac syndrome. Random hexamers were used to reverse transcribe the RNA input (about 0.5 to 1 ug). TCRdb reprocessed the immunoSEQ multiplex PCR reads with MiXCR, giving one entry per CDR3 protein. The sample contains some 200,000 distinct CDR3 sequences, 92% of which appear only once. Sequencing input: CD8+ T cells from PBMCs. The receptors derive from a human donor with multiple sclerosis.

Only one count was recorded for this clonotype. The chain joins TRBV12-5 to TRBJ2-7, with 7 bases lining up with TRBD1. There are 13 residues in the CDR3. Germline lookup yields CDR1 LGHNT and CDR2 FRNRAP. Losses at the gene ends were 6 bases for V and 7 bases for J; bases not matched to a gene: 9. In DNA, the CDR3 is TGTGCTAGTGGAAAGATGCAGGGGGATGAGCAGTACTTC. Translating gives CASGKMQGDEQYF.

This chain connects TRBV7-6 to TRBJ2-1; TRBD2 matches 7 bases. The CDR3 has 14 amino acids. V lost 3 bases, J lost 10 bases, and 9 bases stayed unmatched. Looked up from germline, CDR1 is SGHVS and CDR2 is FNYEAQ. As DNA, the CDR3 is TGTGCCAGCAGCTTGGAGGGAGGGCCATCCGAGCAGTTCTTC. Protein sequence: CASSLEGGPSEQFF.

The J gene is TRBJ2-6, the V gene TRBV12-3 or TRBV12-4; either TRBD1 or TRBD2 may fit D (6 bases each). The CDR3 has 16 amino acids. V was pared by 5 bases and J by 4 bases, with 15 bases between. The CDR3 bases are TGTGCCAGCAGTGCCCGGAGGGGGGCAGGGGCCAACGTCCTGACTTTC. This codes for CASSARRGAGANVLTF.

J is TRBJ2-1 and V is TRBV4-1, with D hard to call. Deletions cut 1 base from V and 7 bases from J, with 14 bases between. Germline values: CDR1 MGHRA, CDR2 YSYEKL. This CDR3 region has 15 residues. The CDR3 reads CASSQVSDHGNEQFF. In nucleotides, the CDR3 is TGCGCCAGCAGCCAAGTAAGCGACCACGGGAATGAGCAGTTCTTC.

V and J are TRBV24-1 and TRBJ1-2; D is possibly TRBD1 (6 bases). The V end was cut by 6 bases, the J end by 4 bases, with 14 bases between. Germline CDR1 KGHDR, CDR2 SFDVKD. This CDR3 has 14 residues. The CDR3 sequence is CATSPGGPTYGYTF. CDR3 sequence (DNA): TGTGCCACCAGTCCGGGGGGCCCCACCTATGGCTACACCTTC.

The J gene is TRBJ2-1, the V gene TRBV29-1; TRBD1 is a possible D gene (5 bases). This CDR3 comprises 12 residues. Per germline, CDR1 SQVTM and CDR2 ANQGSEA. V gave up 8 bases and J gave up 8 bases, with 16 bases separating them. The CDR3 spells CSTLNRGDEQFF. In nucleotides, the CDR3 is TGCAGCACTTTGAATAGGGGCGATGAGCAGTTCTTC.

The V call is TRBV7-8, the J call TRBJ2-7; a weak D match, TRBD1 (6 bases). The CDR3 has 17 residues. Trimming took off 1 base at V and 0 bases at J, with 16 bases between the two ends. From germline, CDR1 is SGHVS and CDR2 FQNEAQ. CDR3 bases: TGTGCCAGCAGCTTAGAGGTACGGACAGTCCACTCCTACGAGCAGTACTTC. Amino acids: CASSLEVRTVHSYEQYF.

The chain uses TRBV27 and TRBJ1-2, with TRBD1 as a possible D gene (6 bases). V was pared by 6 bases and J by 5 bases, with 16 bases between. Germline V CDR1 and CDR2: MNHEY, SMNVEV (reference sequence). This CDR3 is 14 amino acids long. The CDR3 protein is CASSQQGPIYGYTF. In DNA form, the CDR3 reads TGTGCCAGCAGCCAACAGGGACCCATATATGGCTACACCTTC.

The chain is built from TRBV2 and TRBJ2-5, with 10 bases matching TRBD1. The CDR3 spans 16 residues. The V and J ends lost 1 base and 5 bases, in that order; junction bases with no gene match: 7. Per the germline V gene, CDR1 is SNHLY and CDR2 is FYNNEI. The CDR3 sequence: CASSEGLTGGAETQYF. The CDR3 coding sequence is TGTGCCAGCAGTGAAGGACTGACAGGGGGCGCGGAGACCCAGTACTTC.

The rearrangement links TRBV11-2 to TRBJ2-5, with D unresolved. Germline CDR1 SGHAT, CDR2 FQNNGV. The ends were cut back, 0 bases at V and 5 bases at J, with 10 bases in the middle. There are 14 residues in the CDR3. The CDR3 DNA reads as TGTGCCAGCAGCTTAGAGTACGGCGCGGAGACCCAGTACTTC. Translation: CASSLEYGAETQYF.

The V and J genes are TRBV6-5 and TRBJ1-2; 8 bases align to TRBD1. V shed 0 bases and J 4 bases; nucleotides not matched to a gene: 10. This CDR3 is 17 amino acids long. Germline lookup yields CDR1 MNHEY and CDR2 SVGAGI. The CDR3 DNA sequence: TGTGCCAGCAGTTACTCAGACGGCAGGGGGCTCGGCTATGGCTACACCTTC. Residues: CASSYSDGRGLGYGYTF.

V is TRBV19 and J is TRBJ2-1, with 8 bases aligning to TRBD2. The J segment lost 14 bases and the V segment lost 1 base, leaving 10 bases of the junction unmatched. Germline CDR1 and CDR2: LNHDA and SQIVND (reference sequence). This CDR3 spans 14 amino acids. CDR3: CASSIVGAGDYKFF. DNA for the CDR3: TGTGCCAGTAGTATAGTCGGAGCGGGAGATTACAAGTTCTTC.

This clonotype was observed a single time. The germline gene is not matched at one end of the junction; a read error may be the cause. This chain connects TRBV5-5 to TRBJ2-5; D tentatively reads TRBD1 or TRBD2 (5 bases each). The CDR3 spans 13 residues. Looked up from germline, CDR1 is SGHKS and CDR2 is YYEKEE (reference sequence). CDR3 amino acids: CTSSLGVQETQYF. The CDR3 DNA reads TGTACCAGCAGCTTGGGGGTCCAAGAGACCCAGTACTTC.

The chain uses TRBV2 and TRBJ1-5, with unresolved D. From germline, CDR1 is SNHLY and CDR2 FYNNEI. The CDR3 runs 15 residues. The V and J ends lost 1 base and 4 bases respectively, with 11 bases between them. The CDR3 nucleotides read TGTGCCAGCAGTGAAGAGGAACGGTTAAATCAGCCCCAGCATTTT. Residues: CASSEEERLNQPQHF.

The J gene is TRBJ2-1, the V gene TRBV28; tentatively, D is TRBD2 (6 bases). CDR3 length: 14 residues. Germline CDR1 MDHEN, CDR2 SYDVKM. V shed 6 bases and J shed 5 bases, with 14 bases lying between them. Here the CDR3 reads CASSLWGLNNEQFF. The CDR3 nucleotides read TGTGCCAGCAGCCTATGGGGACTGAACAATGAGCAGTTCTTC. Looking up the rest from reference TRBV28 and TRBJ2-1 gives the full variable domain: DVKVTQSSRYLVKRTGEKVFLECVQDMDHENMFWYRQDPGLGLRLIYFSYDVKMKEKGDIPEGYSVSREKKERFSLILESASTNQTSMYLCASSLWGLNNEQFFGPGTRLTVL.

The chain carries TRBV9 and TRBJ2-7; D may be TRBD2 (5 bases). The CDR3 totals 13 residues. From germline, CDR1 is SGDLS and CDR2 YYNGEE. The ends were cut back, 2 bases at V and 5 bases at J, with 11 bases in the middle. This chain's CDR3 is CASSVSGDNEQYF. The DNA for the CDR3 is TGTGCCAGCAGCGTTTCCGGGGATAACGAGCAGTACTTC.

The chain recombines TRBV3-1 with TRBJ1-1; 10 bases map to TRBD1. The V segment lost 4 bases and the J segment 5 bases; nucleotides outside the gene matches: 7. The CDR3 spans 15 residues. Germline V gene data show CDR1 as LGHDT and CDR2 as YNNKEL (reference sequence). The CDR3 sequence: CASSPSRDRGTEAFF. Here the CDR3 DNA reads TGTGCCAGCAGCCCGTCCCGGGACAGGGGAACTGAAGCTTTCTTT.

This sequence joins TRBV6-5 and TRBJ2-3; weak D call: TRBD2 (6 bases). Germline V CDR1 and CDR2: MNHEY, SVGAGI. Trimming stripped 0 bases from V and 7 bases from J, with 29 bases between. CDR3 length equals 20 residues. The CDR3: CASSYSPTYSLDYDAHTQYF. The CDR3 coding sequence is TGTGCCAGCAGTTACTCTCCCACCTACTCCCTGGACTATGATGCACATACGCAGTATTTT.

This chain links TRBV5-1 with TRBJ2-7, with 8 bases lining up with TRBD1. From germline, CDR1 is SGHRS and CDR2 YFSETQ. V lost 4 bases to trimming and J lost 7 bases; unmatched junction nucleotides: 10. The CDR3 consists of 14 residues. The CDR3 spells CASSAGTGLVEQYF. The CDR3 DNA is TGCGCCAGCAGCGCAGGGACAGGCCTGGTTGAGCAGTACTTC.

This chain links TRBV20-1 with TRBJ2-7, with 10 bases lining up with TRBD2. Germline V gene data show CDR1 as DFQATT and CDR2 as SNEGSKA (reference sequence). CDR3 length: 13 amino acids. As DNA, the CDR3 is TGCAGCGGAACTAGCGGGGATTACTACGAGCAGTACTTC. Translating gives CSGTSGDYYEQYF.

This clonotype was detected only once. This chain links TRBV15 with TRBJ1-4, with D unclear. Trimming shortened V by 0 bases and J by 5 bases, and 10 bases separated the two germline ends. The CDR3 is 15 amino acids. In germline, CDR1 is LNHNV, CDR2 YYDKDF (reference sequence). The CDR3 nucleotides read TGTGCCACCAGCAGAGAAGACATATCCAATGAAAAACTGTTTTTT. This gives the protein CATSREDISNEKLFF. Filled out from reference TRBV15 and TRBJ1-4, the complete variable domain reads DAMVIQNPRYQVTQFGKPVTLSCSQTLNHNVMYWYQQKSSQAPKLLFHYYDKDFNNEADTPDNFQSRRPNTSFCFLDIRSPGLGDTAMYLCATSREDISNEKLFFGSGTQLSVL.

A single count supports this clonotype. The V and J genes are TRBV30 and TRBJ2-1; the D gene is possibly TRBD2 (6 bases). The CDR3 is 13 amino acids. Germline V gives CDR1 GTSNPN, CDR2 SVGIG (reference sequence). Trimming cost V 3 bases and J 12 bases, with 18 bases left between them. CDR3 coding DNA: TGTGCCTGGAGACGGCCGTTGACTAGTGTGCAGTTCTTC. Its protein is CAWRRPLTSVQFF.

This rearrangement joins TRBV30 to TRBJ1-5; D is uncertain. V was shortened by 0 bases and J by 0 bases, with 9 bases between the two germline ends. CDR1 GTSNPN and CDR2 SVGIG come from the germline V gene (reference sequence). The CDR3 is 15 residues long. The CDR3 nucleotides are TGTGCCTGGAGTGTGGGCACGATTAGCAATCAGCCCCAGCATTTT. It specifies CAWSVGTISNQPQHF. The full variable domain, in which reference TRBV30 and TRBJ1-5 provide the parts outside the CDR3, is SQTIHQWPATLVQPVGSPLSLECTVEGTSNPNLYWYRQAAGRGLQLLFYSVGIGQISSEVPQNLSASRPQDRQFILSSKKLLLSDSGFYLCAWSVGTISNQPQHFGDGTRLSIL.

This clonotype was recorded once. The chain has TRBV7-3 and TRBJ2-7; TRBD2 is a possible D gene (5 bases). Germline CDR1 is SGHTA and CDR2 is FQGTGA. The V and J ends lost 2 bases and 6 bases respectively, with 11 bases between them. The CDR3 contains 13 residues. The CDR3, as DNA: TGTGCCAGCAGCTTATCCCTAGGAGGCGAGCAGTACTTC. This encodes CASSLSLGGEQYF.

This chain joins TRBV12-3 or TRBV12-4 and TRBJ2-7, with TRBD2 matching over 10 bases. V lost 6 bases to trimming and J lost 2 bases; unmatched junction nucleotides: 7. This CDR3 has 15 amino acids. The CDR3 DNA sequence: TGTGCCAGCAGCCCGCTAGCGGGAGCGACCTACGAGCAGTACTTC. Protein product: CASSPLAGATYEQYF.

The chain combines TRBV7-2 with TRBJ1-2, with 9 bases lining up with TRBD1. Germline values: CDR1 SGHTA, CDR2 FQGNSA. The CDR3 covers 16 residues. Germline trimming cut 5 bases from V and 3 bases from J; bases unmatched to any gene: 10. The DNA of the CDR3 is TGTGCCAGCAGCGAAAATACAGGGGGCAGTTACTATGGCTACACCTTC. This translates into CASSENTGGSYYGYTF.